Listed below are T cell receptor beta chains from one sample, sequenced in a study of blood T cell repertoires in COVID-19. This table comes from immunoSEQ multiplex PCR, and its TCRdb copy is limited to in-frame clones, with some not included. The repertoire includes approximately 70,000 clones, 60% to 85% of them detected once, and 5% to 6% sits in the top ten. Sequenced material: peripheral blood. The receptor source for this set is a woman aged 80 or older with active or convalescent COVID-19. CDR3s include the opening cysteine and the closing phenylalanine or tryptophan. Fields, in order: clone size, V gene, D gene, J gene, CDR3 protein, CDR3 DNA. D genes are given only for firm matches. The listing skips clone size in some rows; elsewhere it reads once, few, many or a size class.

clone_size: -; v_call: TRBV13; d_call: TRBD2; j_call: TRBJ2-3; cdr3_aa: CASSQPGTRVTDTQYF; cdr3_nt: TGTGCCAGCAGCCAACCCGGGACTAGGGTCACAGATACGCAGTATTTT
clone_size: -; v_call: TRBV11-2; d_call: TRBD1; j_call: TRBJ2-5; cdr3_aa: CASSQIGTGFAETQYF; cdr3_nt: TGTGCCAGCAGCCAAATAGGGACAGGGTTTGCAGAGACCCAGTACTTC
clone_size: few; v_call: TRBV18; d_call: TRBD1; j_call: TRBJ1-1; cdr3_aa: CASSPHRGLSTEAFF; cdr3_nt: TGTGCCAGCTCACCGCACAGGGGGCTGAGCACTGAAGCTTTCTTT
clone_size: -; v_call: TRBV4-1; d_call: -; j_call: TRBJ2-3; cdr3_aa: CASSQSGPGEDTQYF; cdr3_nt: TGCGCCAGCAGCCAGAGCGGGCCCGGGGAAGATACGCAGTATTTT
clone_size: few; v_call: TRBV24-1; d_call: TRBD1; j_call: TRBJ1-5; cdr3_aa: CATSDPTGNQPQHF; cdr3_nt: TGTGCCACCAGTGACCCGACAGGGAATCAGCCCCAGCATTTT
clone_size: few; v_call: TRBV28; d_call: -; j_call: TRBJ2-7; cdr3_aa: CASSRGGDPYEQYF; cdr3_nt: TGTGCCAGCAGCCGAGGGGGGGACCCCTACGAGCAGTACTTC
clone_size: -; v_call: TRBV4-1; d_call: -; j_call: TRBJ1-1; cdr3_aa: CASSLNRNTEAFF; cdr3_nt: TGCGCCAGCAGCCTAAACAGAAACACTGAAGCTTTCTTT
clone_size: -; v_call: TRBV4-3; d_call: TRBD2; j_call: TRBJ2-7; cdr3_aa: CASSPGTSGDLPYEQYF; cdr3_nt: TGCGCCAGCAGCCCCGGGACTAGCGGGGACTTGCCCTACGAGCAGTACTTC
clone_size: -; v_call: TRBV27; d_call: -; j_call: TRBJ1-1; cdr3_aa: CASSRRSGRGTEAFF; cdr3_nt: TGTGCCAGCAGCCGGAGAAGCGGCAGGGGAACTGAAGCTTTCTTT
clone_size: -; v_call: TRBV6-2/TRBV6-3; d_call: TRBD1; j_call: TRBJ1-5; cdr3_aa: CASSPTGLGNQPQHF; cdr3_nt: TGTGCCAGCAGTCCGACAGGGCTCGGCAATCAGCCCCAGCATTTT
clone_size: -; v_call: TRBV27; d_call: TRBD1; j_call: TRBJ1-1; cdr3_aa: CASRAVIGTGRNTEAFF; cdr3_nt: TGTGCCAGCAGGGCCGTGATTGGGACAGGGAGGAACACTGAAGCTTTCTTT
clone_size: few; v_call: TRBV6-6; d_call: -; j_call: TRBJ1-1; cdr3_aa: CASSWSGVNTEAFF; cdr3_nt: TGTGCCAGCAGTTGGTCGGGGGTGAACACTGAAGCTTTCTTT
clone_size: -; v_call: TRBV7-9; d_call: -; j_call: TRBJ2-7; cdr3_aa: CASSPTGHLYEQYF; cdr3_nt: TGTGCCAGCAGCCCGACAGGCCACTTGTACGAGCAGTACTTC
clone_size: -; v_call: TRBV15; d_call: -; j_call: TRBJ1-5; cdr3_aa: CATSRERTRNQPQHF; cdr3_nt: TGTGCCACCAGCAGAGAAAGAACAAGAAATCAGCCCCAGCATTTT
clone_size: once; v_call: TRBV2; d_call: TRBD2; j_call: TRBJ2-2; cdr3_aa: CASTRGRAGGPDTGELFF; cdr3_nt: TGTGCCAGCACTCGCGGACGAGCGGGGGGGCCGGACACCGGGGAGCTGTTTTTT
clone_size: -; v_call: TRBV27; d_call: -; j_call: TRBJ2-3; cdr3_aa: CASSFGYTQYF; cdr3_nt: TGTGCCAGCAGTTTCGGGTATACGCAGTATTTT
clone_size: few; v_call: TRBV7-2; d_call: -; j_call: TRBJ1-1; cdr3_aa: CASSLNGFRGTEAFF; cdr3_nt: TGTGCCAGCAGCTTGAACGGCTTCAGGGGCACTGAAGCTTTCTTT
clone_size: -; v_call: TRBV10-3; d_call: -; j_call: TRBJ2-1; cdr3_aa: CAISVRGSSYNEQFF; cdr3_nt: TGTGCCATCAGTGTAAGGGGCAGCTCCTACAATGAGCAGTTCTTC
clone_size: -; v_call: TRBV7-9; d_call: -; j_call: TRBJ2-3; cdr3_aa: CASSHTDTQYF; cdr3_nt: TGTGCCAGCAGCCACACAGATACGCAGTATTTT
clone_size: -; v_call: TRBV21-1; d_call: -; j_call: TRBJ1-1; cdr3_aa: CASSKVVRGRPSGTEAFF; cdr3_nt: TGTGCCAGCAGCAAAGTTGTCAGGGGCCGGCCGAGTGGTACTGAAGCTTTCTTT
clone_size: -; v_call: TRBV7-7; d_call: TRBD2; j_call: TRBJ2-5; cdr3_aa: CASSSTSGGLQETQYF; cdr3_nt: TGTGCCAGCAGTTCGACTAGCGGGGGGCTCCAAGAGACCCAGTACTTC
clone_size: -; v_call: TRBV4-3; d_call: -; j_call: TRBJ2-5; cdr3_aa: CASSQLTRETQYF; cdr3_nt: TGCGCCAGCAGCCAACTTACTCGGGAGACCCAGTACTTC
clone_size: -; v_call: TRBV7-2; d_call: TRBD2; j_call: TRBJ2-7; cdr3_aa: CASSLEGTSTYEQYF; cdr3_nt: TGTGCCAGCAGCTTAGAGGGGACTAGCACCTACGAGCAGTACTTC
clone_size: -; v_call: TRBV7-9; d_call: -; j_call: TRBJ2-3; cdr3_aa: CASSLGAARYTDTQYF; cdr3_nt: TGTGCCAGCAGCTTAGGGGCAGCCCGTTACACAGATACGCAGTATTTT
clone_size: -; v_call: TRBV2; d_call: -; j_call: TRBJ2-7; cdr3_aa: CASSDQEGYEQYF; cdr3_nt: TGTGCCAGCAGTGATCAGGAGGGCTACGAGCAGTACTTC
clone_size: -; v_call: TRBV6-5; d_call: -; j_call: TRBJ2-5; cdr3_aa: CASSYSFSTVETQYF; cdr3_nt: TGTGCCAGCAGTTACTCGTTTTCGACAGTGGAGACCCAGTACTTC
clone_size: -; v_call: TRBV9; d_call: TRBD1; j_call: TRBJ2-2; cdr3_aa: CASSARTGSGELFF; cdr3_nt: TGTGCCAGCAGCGCCAGGACAGGGTCCGGGGAGCTGTTTTTT
clone_size: -; v_call: TRBV11-2; d_call: -; j_call: TRBJ1-2; cdr3_aa: CASSLSPGEYYGYTF; cdr3_nt: TGTGCCAGCAGCTTAAGCCCCGGGGAATACTATGGCTACACCTTC
clone_size: -; v_call: TRBV7-2; d_call: TRBD2; j_call: TRBJ2-1; cdr3_aa: CASRSPAGNNEQFF; cdr3_nt: TGTGCCAGCAGATCGCCAGCGGGGAACAATGAGCAGTTCTTC
clone_size: few; v_call: TRBV7-6; d_call: -; j_call: TRBJ2-7; cdr3_aa: CASSLFPGLSYEQYF; cdr3_nt: TGTGCCAGCAGCTTATTTCCCGGTCTCTCCTACGAGCAGTACTTC
clone_size: few; v_call: TRBV5-1; d_call: -; j_call: TRBJ2-7; cdr3_aa: CASSPTLGEASYEQYF; cdr3_nt: TGCGCCAGCAGCCCCACCCTAGGAGAAGCCTCCTACGAGCAGTACTTC
clone_size: few; v_call: TRBV10-3; d_call: TRBD1; j_call: TRBJ1-5; cdr3_aa: CATQGSNQPQHF; cdr3_nt: TGTGCCACACAGGGGAGCAATCAGCCCCAGCATTTT
clone_size: -; v_call: TRBV28; d_call: -; j_call: TRBJ1-2; cdr3_aa: CASSLVLLRRDLGYGYTF; cdr3_nt: TGTGCCAGCAGTTTAGTACTTTTGCGGAGGGACCTCGGGTATGGCTACACCTTC
clone_size: -; v_call: TRBV15; d_call: TRBD1; j_call: TRBJ1-6; cdr3_aa: CATSRTRTGVSSYNSPLHF; cdr3_nt: TGTGCCACCAGCAGGACCCGGACAGGGGTTAGCTCCTATAATTCACCCCTCCACTTT
clone_size: -; v_call: TRBV28; d_call: TRBD1; j_call: TRBJ1-2; cdr3_aa: CASSLDRVGGYTF; cdr3_nt: TGTGCCAGCAGCCTAGACAGGGTGGGTGGCTACACCTTC
clone_size: -; v_call: TRBV7-2; d_call: TRBD2; j_call: TRBJ2-7; cdr3_aa: CASSLAWDRLAAEQYF; cdr3_nt: TGTGCCAGCAGCTTAGCCTGGGACCGACTAGCGGCTGAGCAGTACTTC
clone_size: -; v_call: TRBV4-2; d_call: -; j_call: TRBJ1-2; cdr3_aa: CACGGGYGYTF; cdr3_nt: TGTGCCTGCGGGGGGGGCTATGGCTACACCTTC
clone_size: -; v_call: TRBV7-2; d_call: TRBD2; j_call: TRBJ2-7; cdr3_aa: CASSLRARGGVYEQYF; cdr3_nt: TGTGCCAGCAGCTTACGGGCGCGGGGAGGGGTCTACGAGCAGTACTTC
clone_size: -; v_call: TRBV29-1; d_call: TRBD1; j_call: TRBJ1-1; cdr3_aa: CSVEAGQVVEAFF; cdr3_nt: TGCAGCGTTGAAGCAGGACAGGTGGTCGAAGCTTTCTTT
clone_size: -; v_call: TRBV19; d_call: TRBD1; j_call: TRBJ2-3; cdr3_aa: CASSTHRGGTDTQYF; cdr3_nt: TGTGCCAGTAGTACACACAGGGGGGGCACAGATACGCAGTATTTT
clone_size: once; v_call: TRBV4-1; d_call: TRBD2; j_call: TRBJ2-7; cdr3_aa: CASSHSGGATYEQYF; cdr3_nt: TGCGCCAGCAGTCACTCCGGGGGGGCTACCTACGAGCAGTACTTC
clone_size: once; v_call: TRBV7-9; d_call: TRBD1; j_call: TRBJ2-1; cdr3_aa: CASSPGTDYNEQFF; cdr3_nt: TGTGCCAGCAGCCCCGGGACAGATTACAATGAGCAGTTCTTC
clone_size: -; v_call: TRBV4-1; d_call: TRBD1; j_call: TRBJ2-1; cdr3_aa: CASSQVGQGTYNEQFF; cdr3_nt: TGCGCCAGCAGCCAAGTGGGACAGGGAACCTACAATGAGCAGTTCTTC
clone_size: -; v_call: TRBV9; d_call: TRBD2; j_call: TRBJ2-1; cdr3_aa: CASSARGREDEQFF; cdr3_nt: TGTGCCAGCAGCGCAAGAGGGAGGGAGGATGAGCAGTTCTTC
clone_size: -; v_call: TRBV7-8; d_call: -; j_call: TRBJ1-1; cdr3_aa: CASSNRAPLMTEAFF; cdr3_nt: TGTGCCAGCAGCAACCGAGCCCCGTTAATGACTGAAGCTTTCTTT
clone_size: -; v_call: TRBV6-6; d_call: -; j_call: TRBJ2-5; cdr3_aa: CASSLQETQYF; cdr3_nt: TGTGCCAGCAGTCTACAGGAGACCCAGTACTTC
clone_size: once; v_call: TRBV27; d_call: -; j_call: TRBJ2-2; cdr3_aa: CASSLGRRGQGTGELFF; cdr3_nt: TGTGCCAGCAGTTTAGGAAGGAGGGGGCAGGGCACCGGGGAGCTGTTTTTT
clone_size: -; v_call: TRBV7-9; d_call: TRBD2; j_call: TRBJ2-7; cdr3_aa: CASSREREGSYEQYF; cdr3_nt: TGTGCCAGCAGCCGCGAGCGGGAGGGCTCCTACGAGCAGTACTTC
clone_size: -; v_call: TRBV6-2/TRBV6-3; d_call: TRBD2; j_call: TRBJ2-1; cdr3_aa: CASSLLAGPYNEQFF; cdr3_nt: TGTGCCAGCAGTTTACTAGCGGGACCCTACAATGAGCAGTTCTTC
clone_size: -; v_call: TRBV7-2; d_call: TRBD2; j_call: TRBJ2-7; cdr3_aa: CASSQGLAGTYEQYF; cdr3_nt: TGTGCCAGCAGCCAGGGACTAGCGGGGACCTACGAGCAGTACTTC
clone_size: few; v_call: TRBV14; d_call: -; j_call: TRBJ1-4; cdr3_aa: CASSQAFFATNEKLFF; cdr3_nt: TGTGCCAGCAGCCAAGCTTTTTTTGCAACTAATGAAAAACTGTTTTTT
clone_size: once; v_call: TRBV27; d_call: TRBD1; j_call: TRBJ1-6; cdr3_aa: CASSSQTGVGSPLHF; cdr3_nt: TGTGCCAGCAGTTCGCAAACAGGGGTGGGTTCACCCCTCCACTTT
clone_size: -; v_call: TRBV20-1; d_call: -; j_call: TRBJ2-1; cdr3_aa: CSASYPESYNEQFF; cdr3_nt: TGCAGTGCTAGTTATCCGGAGTCCTACAATGAGCAGTTCTTC
clone_size: -; v_call: TRBV2; d_call: TRBD2; j_call: TRBJ2-1; cdr3_aa: CASRVGRLAGGPRDEQFF; cdr3_nt: TGTGCCAGCAGGGTTGGGAGACTAGCGGGAGGGCCGCGGGATGAGCAGTTCTTC